This TCR beta chain is from a study of blood T cell repertoires in COVID-19. About the research overall: Specimens from acute and convalescent COVID-19 originated in the United States, Italy and Spain. Sources were T cells, B-cell-depleted T cells, or PBMCs; the material itself was cDNA or gDNA.

Original handling: For nucleated cells, counts were estimated from reference gene primer amplification. The assay was immunoSEQ multiplex PCR, and TCRdb's table has in-frame clones only and misses some. V and J calls and clone size come straight from that table; D and trimming were deduced from the DNA. The data hold some 200,000 clones, with 80% observed a single time. Trimming removed 0 bases at V and 8 bases at J, with 20 bases between. CDR1 is LGHNA, CDR2 YSLEER, per germline. CDR3 length: 17 residues. V gene TRBV4-3 combines with J gene TRBJ2-1, with D perhaps matching TRBD1 (7 bases). The sequenced material came from peripheral blood. The receptor was isolated from a human donor in a cohort sampled during active COVID-19. DNA for the CDR3: TGCGCCAGCAGCCAAGATAGCAGGGGGGCCGAATTGGATGAGCAGTTCTTC. Translating gives CASSQDSRGAELDEQFF.